This T cell receptor beta chain was retrieved from a study of blood T cell repertoires in COVID-19. V lost 4 bases and J lost 0, with 14 bases in between. The germline V gene has CDR1 SGHNT and CDR2 YYREEE (reference sequence). The CDR3 length is 15 residues. This clone was counted a few times. TCRdb's table, derived via immunoSEQ multiplex PCR, lists solely in-frame clones and lacks some. The sample shows around 340,000 clones, approximately 86% of them seen only once. The TCR originated in a woman aged 55-69 years with COVID-19, enrolled during active disease. The sequencing input was peripheral blood. The gene calls are TRBV5-4 and TRBJ2-7; possible D gene TRBD1, 6 bases. CDR3 loop: CASSRGQMSSYEQYF. The DNA for the CDR3 is TGTGCCAGCAGCCGGGGACAAATGAGCTCCTACGAGCAGTACTTC.